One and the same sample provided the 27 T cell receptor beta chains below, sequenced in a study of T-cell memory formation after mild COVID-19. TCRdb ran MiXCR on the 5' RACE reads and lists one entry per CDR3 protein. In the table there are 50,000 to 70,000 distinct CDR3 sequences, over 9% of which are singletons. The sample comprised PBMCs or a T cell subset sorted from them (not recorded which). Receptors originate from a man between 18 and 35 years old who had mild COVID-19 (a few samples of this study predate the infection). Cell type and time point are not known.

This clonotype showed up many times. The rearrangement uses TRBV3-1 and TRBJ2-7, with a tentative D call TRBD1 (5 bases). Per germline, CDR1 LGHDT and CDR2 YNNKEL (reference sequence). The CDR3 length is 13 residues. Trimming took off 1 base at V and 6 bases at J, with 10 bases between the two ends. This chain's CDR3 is CASSQGRVGEQYV. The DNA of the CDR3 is TGTGCCAGCAGCCAAGGCAGGGTCGGCGAGCAGTACGTC.

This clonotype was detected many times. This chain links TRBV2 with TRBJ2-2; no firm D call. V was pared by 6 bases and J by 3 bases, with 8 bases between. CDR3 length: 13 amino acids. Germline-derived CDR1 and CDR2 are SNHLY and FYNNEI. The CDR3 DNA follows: TGTGCCAGCAGCGTTGATTACACCGGGGAGCTGTTTTTT. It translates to CASSVDYTGELFF.

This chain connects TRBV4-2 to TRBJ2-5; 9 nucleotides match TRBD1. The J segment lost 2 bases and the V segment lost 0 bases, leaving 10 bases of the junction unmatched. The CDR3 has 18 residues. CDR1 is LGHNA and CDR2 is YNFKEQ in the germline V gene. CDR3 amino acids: CASSQEASGQGLQETQYF. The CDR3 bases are TGTGCCAGCAGCCAAGAGGCATCGGGACAGGGATTACAAGAGACCCAGTACTTC.

CDR3 sequence (DNA): TGTGCCAGCAGTTACACCCAGGGGGGTGCAGATACGCAGTATTTT. Protein sequence: CASSYTQGGADTQYF. The V and J genes are TRBV6-2 or TRBV6-3 and TRBJ2-3; D possibly corresponds to TRBD1 (7 bases). Germline loops: CDR1 MNHEY, CDR2 SVGEGT. The CDR3 spans 15 residues. Between the trimmed V and J ends, which lost 2 bases and 4 bases, there was a span of 13 bases.

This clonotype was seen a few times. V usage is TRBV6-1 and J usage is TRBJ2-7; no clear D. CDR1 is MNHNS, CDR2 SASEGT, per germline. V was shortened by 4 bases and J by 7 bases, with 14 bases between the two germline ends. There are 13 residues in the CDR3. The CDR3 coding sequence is TGTGCCAGCAGTGTACAGCTTACGAGAGAGCAGTACGTC. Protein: CASSVQLTREQYV.

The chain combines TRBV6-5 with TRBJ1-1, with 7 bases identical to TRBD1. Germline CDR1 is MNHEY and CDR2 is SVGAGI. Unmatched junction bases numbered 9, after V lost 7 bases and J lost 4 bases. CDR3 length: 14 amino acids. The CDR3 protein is CASTGTVEGTEAFF. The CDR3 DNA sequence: TGTGCCAGCACCGGGACAGTTGAGGGCACTGAAGCTTTCTTT.

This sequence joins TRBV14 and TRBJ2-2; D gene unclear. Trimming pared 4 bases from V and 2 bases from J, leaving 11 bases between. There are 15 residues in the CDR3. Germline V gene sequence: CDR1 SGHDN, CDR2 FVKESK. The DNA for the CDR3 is TGTGCCAGCAGCCTCGAGGAGACCAACACCGGGGAGCTGTTTTTT. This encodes CASSLEETNTGELFF.

CDR3 in amino acids: CASSQYRNGYTF. In DNA form, the CDR3 reads TGTGCCAGCAGCCAATACCGGAATGGCTACACCTTC. This chain uses TRBV3-1 with TRBJ1-2; no clear D gene. From germline, CDR1 is LGHDT and CDR2 YNNKEL (reference sequence). V was clipped by 2 bases and J by 6 bases, with 7 bases between them. This CDR3 region has 12 residues.

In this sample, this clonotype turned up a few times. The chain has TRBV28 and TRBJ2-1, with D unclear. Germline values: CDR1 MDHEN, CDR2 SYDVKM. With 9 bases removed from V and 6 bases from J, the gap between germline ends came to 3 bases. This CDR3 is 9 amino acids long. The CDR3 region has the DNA TGTGCCAGGATCAATGAGCAGTTCTTC. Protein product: CARINEQFF.

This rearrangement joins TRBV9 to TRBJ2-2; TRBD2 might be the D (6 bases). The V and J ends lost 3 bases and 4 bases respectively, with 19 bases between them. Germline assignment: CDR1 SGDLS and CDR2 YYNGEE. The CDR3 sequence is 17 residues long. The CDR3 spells CASSGGTATPGTGELFF. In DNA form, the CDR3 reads TGTGCCAGCAGCGGGGGGACTGCAACCCCGGGCACCGGGGAGCTGTTTTTT.

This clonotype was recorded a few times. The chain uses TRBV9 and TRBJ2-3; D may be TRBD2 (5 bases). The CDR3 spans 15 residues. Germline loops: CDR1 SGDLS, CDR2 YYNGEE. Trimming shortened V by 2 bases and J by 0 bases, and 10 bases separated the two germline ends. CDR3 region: CASSVRGSSTDTQYF. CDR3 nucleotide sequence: TGTGCCAGCAGCGTTAGAGGGAGCAGCACAGATACGCAGTATTTT.

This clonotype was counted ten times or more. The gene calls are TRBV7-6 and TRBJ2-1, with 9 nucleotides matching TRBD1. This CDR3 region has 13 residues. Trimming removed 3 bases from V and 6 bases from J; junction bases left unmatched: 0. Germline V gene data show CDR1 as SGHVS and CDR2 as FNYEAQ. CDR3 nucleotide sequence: TGTGCCAGCAGCTTGACAGGGGGCAATGAGCAGTTCTTC. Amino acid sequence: CASSLTGGNEQFF.

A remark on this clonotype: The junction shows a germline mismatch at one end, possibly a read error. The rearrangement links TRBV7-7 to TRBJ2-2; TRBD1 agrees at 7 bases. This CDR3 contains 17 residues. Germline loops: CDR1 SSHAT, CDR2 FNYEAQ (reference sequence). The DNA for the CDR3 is TGTGCTAGCAGCTCCGAAAGACAGGGCGGAGGTACCGGGGAGCTGTTTTTT. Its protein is CASSSERQGGGTGELFF.

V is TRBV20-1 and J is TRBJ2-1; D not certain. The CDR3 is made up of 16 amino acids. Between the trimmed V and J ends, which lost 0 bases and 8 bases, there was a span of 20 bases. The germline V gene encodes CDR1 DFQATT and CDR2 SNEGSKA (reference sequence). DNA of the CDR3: TGCAGTGCTAGAGACCGCATTGGCCCCCGATCGGATGAGCAGTTCTTC. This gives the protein CSARDRIGPRSDEQFF.

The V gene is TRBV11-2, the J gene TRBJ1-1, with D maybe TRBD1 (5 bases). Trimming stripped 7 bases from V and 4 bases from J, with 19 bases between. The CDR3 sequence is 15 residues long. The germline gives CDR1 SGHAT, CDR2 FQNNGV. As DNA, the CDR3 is TGTGCCAGCAAGGTCAGGGCCGCGATGGGCACTGAAGCTTTCTTT. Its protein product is CASKVRAAMGTEAFF.

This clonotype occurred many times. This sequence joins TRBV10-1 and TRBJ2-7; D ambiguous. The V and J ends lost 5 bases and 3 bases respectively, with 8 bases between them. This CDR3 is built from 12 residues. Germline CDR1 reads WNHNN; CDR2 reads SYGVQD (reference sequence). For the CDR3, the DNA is TGCGCCAGCAGTTCCACCTTCTACGAGCAGTACTTC. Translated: CASSSTFYEQYF.

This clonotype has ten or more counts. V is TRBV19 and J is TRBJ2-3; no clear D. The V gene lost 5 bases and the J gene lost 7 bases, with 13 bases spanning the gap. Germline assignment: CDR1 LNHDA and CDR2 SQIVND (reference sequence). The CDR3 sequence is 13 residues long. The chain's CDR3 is CASSPSSENTQYF. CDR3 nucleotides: TGTGCCAGTAGTCCCTCTTCGGAAAATACGCAGTATTTT.

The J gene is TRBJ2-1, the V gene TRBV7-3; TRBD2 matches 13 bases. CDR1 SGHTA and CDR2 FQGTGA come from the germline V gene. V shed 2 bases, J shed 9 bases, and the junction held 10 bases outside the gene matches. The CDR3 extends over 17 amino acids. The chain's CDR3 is CASSLGGLAGEVGEQFF. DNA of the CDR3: TGTGCCAGCAGCTTAGGCGGACTAGCGGGGGAAGTGGGTGAGCAGTTCTTC.

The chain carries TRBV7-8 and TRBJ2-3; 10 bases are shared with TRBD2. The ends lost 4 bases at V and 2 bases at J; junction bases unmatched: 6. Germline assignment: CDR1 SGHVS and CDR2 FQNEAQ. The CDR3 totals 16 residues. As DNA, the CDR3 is TGTGCCAGCAGCTCGAGCGGGGGGGGTTCCACAGATACGCAGTATTTT. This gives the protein CASSSSGGGSTDTQYF.

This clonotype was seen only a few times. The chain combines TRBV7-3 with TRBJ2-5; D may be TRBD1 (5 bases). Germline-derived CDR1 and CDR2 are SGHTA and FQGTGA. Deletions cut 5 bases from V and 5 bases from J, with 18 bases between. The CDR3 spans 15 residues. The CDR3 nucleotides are TGTGCCAGCAGCCAAACAGGACCGTACGGGGAGACCCAGTACTTC. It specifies CASSQTGPYGETQYF. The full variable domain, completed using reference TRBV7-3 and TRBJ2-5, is GAGVSQTPSNKVTEKGKYVELRCDPISGHTALYWYRQSLGQGPEFLIYFQGTGAADDSGLPNDRFFAVRPEGSVSTLKIQRTERGDSAVYLCASSQTGPYGETQYFGPGTRLLVL.

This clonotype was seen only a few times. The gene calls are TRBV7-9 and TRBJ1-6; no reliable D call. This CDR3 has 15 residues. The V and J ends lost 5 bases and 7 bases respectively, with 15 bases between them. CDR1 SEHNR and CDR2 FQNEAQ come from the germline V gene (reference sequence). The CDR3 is CASSPPATGNSPLHF. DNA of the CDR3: TGTGCCAGCAGCCCCCCTGCCACTGGCAATTCACCCCTCCACTTT. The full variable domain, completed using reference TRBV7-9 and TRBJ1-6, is DTGVSQNPRHKITKRGQNVTFRCDPISEHNRLYWYRQTLGQGPEFLTYFQNEAQLEKSRLLSDRFSAERPKGSFSTLEIQRTEQGDSAMYLCASSPPATGNSPLHFGNGTRLTVT.

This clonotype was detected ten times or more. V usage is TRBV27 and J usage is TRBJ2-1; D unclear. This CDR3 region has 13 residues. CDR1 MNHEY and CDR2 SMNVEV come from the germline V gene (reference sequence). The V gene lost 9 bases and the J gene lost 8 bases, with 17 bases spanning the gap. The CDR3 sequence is CASFPHFGDEQFF. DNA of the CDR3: TGTGCCAGTTTTCCGCATTTCGGCGATGAGCAGTTCTTC.

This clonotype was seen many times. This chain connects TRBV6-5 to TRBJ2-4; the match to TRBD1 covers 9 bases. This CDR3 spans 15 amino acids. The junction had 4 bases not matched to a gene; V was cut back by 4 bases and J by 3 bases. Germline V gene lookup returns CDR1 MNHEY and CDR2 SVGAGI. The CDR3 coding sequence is TGTGCCAGCAGTTCCCCGGGACAGGGCAAAAACATTCAGTACTTC. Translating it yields CASSSPGQGKNIQYF.

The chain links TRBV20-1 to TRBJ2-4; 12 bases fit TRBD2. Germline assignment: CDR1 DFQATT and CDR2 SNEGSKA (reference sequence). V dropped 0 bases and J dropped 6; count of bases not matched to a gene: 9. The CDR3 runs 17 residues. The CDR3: CSARDFRTSGMANIQYF. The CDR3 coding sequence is TGCAGTGCTAGAGATTTCAGGACTAGCGGGATGGCAAACATTCAGTACTTC.

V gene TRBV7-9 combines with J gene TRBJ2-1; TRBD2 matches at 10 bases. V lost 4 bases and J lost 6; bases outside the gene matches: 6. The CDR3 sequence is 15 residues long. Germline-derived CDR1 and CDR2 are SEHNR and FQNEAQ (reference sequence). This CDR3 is CASSWSGGAVNEQFF. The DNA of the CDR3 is TGTGCCAGCAGCTGGAGCGGGGGGGCCGTCAATGAGCAGTTCTTC.

In DNA, the CDR3 is TGTGCCAGCAGCCAAGGTCGGCTAGCGGGGGACTTGTACTTC. It codes for CASSQGRLAGDLYF. The gene calls are TRBV4-2 and TRBJ2-4; TRBD2 agrees at 10 bases. Germline CDR1 and CDR2: LGHNA and YNFKEQ. There are 14 residues in the CDR3. The V segment lost 1 base and the J segment 15 bases; nucleotides outside the gene matches: 9.

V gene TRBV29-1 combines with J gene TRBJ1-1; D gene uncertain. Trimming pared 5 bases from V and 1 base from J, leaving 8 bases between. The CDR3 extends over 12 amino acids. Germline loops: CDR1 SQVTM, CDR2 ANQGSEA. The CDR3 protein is CSVTRQNTEAFF. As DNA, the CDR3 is TGCAGCGTTACCCGTCAGAACACTGAAGCTTTCTTT.